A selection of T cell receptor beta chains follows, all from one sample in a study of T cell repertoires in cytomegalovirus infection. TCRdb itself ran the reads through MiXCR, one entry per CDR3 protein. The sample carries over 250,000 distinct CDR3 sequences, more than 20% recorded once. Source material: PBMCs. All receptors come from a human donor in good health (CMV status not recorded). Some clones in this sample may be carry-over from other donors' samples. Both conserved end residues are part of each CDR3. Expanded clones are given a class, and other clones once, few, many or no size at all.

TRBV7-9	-	CASSAAGTGGETQYF
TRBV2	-	CASSYSTGAFADTQYF
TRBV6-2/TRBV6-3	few	CASSQTGNVGQHF
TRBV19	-	CASQQGNTEAFF
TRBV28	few	CASSPGHHLSGANVLTF
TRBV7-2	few	CASSSLTSGSEQYF
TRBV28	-	CASSAENGGLAGYNEQFF
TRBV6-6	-	CASSYSQGRTYEQYF
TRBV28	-	CASSPGGTQPQHF
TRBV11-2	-	CASSRPGTSGIGATQYF
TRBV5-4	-	CASSDPGTSGRTHEQYF
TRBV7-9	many	CASKRDKLNTGELFF
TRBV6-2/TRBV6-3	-	CASRNRATGQETQYF
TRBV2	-	CASSETGLTYNEQFF
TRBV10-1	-	CASSTSLLNEQFF
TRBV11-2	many	CASTKIGTSQFF
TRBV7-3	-	CASSLEARGQFF
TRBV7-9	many	CASSLTGLRGQETQYF
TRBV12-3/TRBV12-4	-	CASSPGTGPQETQYF
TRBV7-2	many	CASSLAFSYEQYF